This T cell receptor beta chain was captured by sequencing in a study of chemoradiotherapy in HPV16-positive cancers. Findings and limits, study-wide: Functional assays defining HPV-specific T cells used only two HPV16-positive patients.

The CDR3 contains 14 residues. Germline V lookup: CDR1 SEHNR, CDR2 FQNEAQ (reference sequence). With V trimmed by 4 bases and J by 1 base, 2 bases remained unmatched. Only in-frame clones appear in the TCRdb table, and some are missing; sequencing was by immunoSEQ multiplex PCR. This table holds around 2,200 clones, around 66% found once. As concerns this clone: Antigen unknown.

The TCR originated in a human donor with HPV-associated anogenital cancer. The sample was taken from a patient who underwent chemoradiotherapy. The V gene is TRBV7-9, the J gene TRBJ1-1; 8 bases agree with TRBD1. The CDR3 is CASSYGQGNTEAFF. The CDR3, as DNA: TGTGCCAGCAGCTACGGACAGGGGAACACTGAAGCTTTCTTT.